This T cell receptor beta chain derives from a study of blood T cell repertoires in COVID-19. Study information: Acute-phase and convalescent COVID-19 samples originated in the United States, Italy and Spain. In each case, the material was cDNA or gDNA derived from T cells, B-cell-depleted T cells, or PBMCs.

The CDR3 extends over 15 amino acids. V lost 4 bases, J lost 9 bases, and 7 bases stayed unmatched. Germline loops: CDR1 LNHDA, CDR2 SQIVND (reference sequence). Here immunoSEQ multiplex PCR was the method, and the copy in TCRdb shows in-frame clones only, minus some. The profile shows 200,000 to 300,000 clones, 70% to 90% of them singletons. One Seattle source followed patients from active infection through their disease course. The sample was peripheral blood. The rearrangement uses TRBV19 and TRBJ2-1; 12 positions agree with TRBD2. The sequence came from a woman aged 55-69 years with COVID-19, enrolled during active disease. CDR3 DNA: TGTGCCAGTAGTACCGGACTAGCGGGAACGGTTGAGCAGTTCTTC. This codes for CASSTGLAGTVEQFF.